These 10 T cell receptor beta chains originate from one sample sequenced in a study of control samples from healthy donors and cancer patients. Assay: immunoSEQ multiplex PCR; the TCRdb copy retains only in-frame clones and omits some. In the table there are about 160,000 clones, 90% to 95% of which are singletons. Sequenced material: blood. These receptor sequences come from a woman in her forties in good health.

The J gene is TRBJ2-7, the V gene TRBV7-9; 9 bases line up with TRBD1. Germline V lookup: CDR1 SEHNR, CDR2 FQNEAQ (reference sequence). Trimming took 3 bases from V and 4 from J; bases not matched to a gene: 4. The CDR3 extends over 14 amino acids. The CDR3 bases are TGTGCCAGCAGCTTGGGACAGGGAAAGTACGAGCAGTACTTC. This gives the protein CASSLGQGKYEQYF.

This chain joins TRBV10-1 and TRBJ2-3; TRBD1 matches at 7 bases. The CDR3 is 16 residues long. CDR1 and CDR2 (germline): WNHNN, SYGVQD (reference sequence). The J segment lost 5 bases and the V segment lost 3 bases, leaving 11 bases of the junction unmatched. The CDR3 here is CASSEVGTVGKDTQYF. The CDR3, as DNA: TGCGCCAGCAGTGAAGTCGGGACAGTCGGGAAAGATACGCAGTATTTT.

Here the CDR3 reads CSASFREGAGELFF. DNA of the CDR3: TGCAGTGCTAGTTTCCGGGAGGGCGCCGGGGAGCTGTTTTTT. This sequence joins TRBV20-1 and TRBJ2-2, with 8 bases matching TRBD2. CDR3 length: 14 amino acids. Trimming cost V 3 bases and J 6 bases; bases outside gene matches: 6. Germline-derived CDR1 and CDR2 are DFQATT and SNEGSKA (reference sequence).

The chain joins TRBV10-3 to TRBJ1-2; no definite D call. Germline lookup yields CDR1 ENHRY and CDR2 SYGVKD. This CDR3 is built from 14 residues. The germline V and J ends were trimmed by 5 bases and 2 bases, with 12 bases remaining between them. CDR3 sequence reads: CAISTPTENYGYTF. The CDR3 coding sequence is TGTGCCATCAGTACCCCGACGGAGAACTATGGCTACACCTTC.

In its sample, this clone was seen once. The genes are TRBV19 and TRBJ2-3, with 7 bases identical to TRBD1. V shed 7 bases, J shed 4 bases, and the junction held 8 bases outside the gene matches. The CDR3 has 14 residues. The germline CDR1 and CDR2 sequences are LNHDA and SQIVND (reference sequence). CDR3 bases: TGTGCCAGTACCACGGACAGGATCGCAGATACGCAGTATTTT. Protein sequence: CASTTDRIADTQYF.

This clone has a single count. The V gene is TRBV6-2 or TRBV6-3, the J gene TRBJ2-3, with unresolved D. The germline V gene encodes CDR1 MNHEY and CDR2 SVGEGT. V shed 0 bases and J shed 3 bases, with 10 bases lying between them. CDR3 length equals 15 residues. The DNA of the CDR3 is TGTGCCAGCAGTTACTCTTTCAGTCGGACAGATACGCAGTATTTT. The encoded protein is CASSYSFSRTDTQYF.

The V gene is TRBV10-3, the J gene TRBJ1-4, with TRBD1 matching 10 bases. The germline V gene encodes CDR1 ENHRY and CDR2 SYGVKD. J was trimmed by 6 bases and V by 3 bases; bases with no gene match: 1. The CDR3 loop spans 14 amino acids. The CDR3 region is CAISDGTGDEKLFF. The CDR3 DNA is TGTGCCATCAGTGACGGGACAGGGGATGAAAAACTGTTTTTT.

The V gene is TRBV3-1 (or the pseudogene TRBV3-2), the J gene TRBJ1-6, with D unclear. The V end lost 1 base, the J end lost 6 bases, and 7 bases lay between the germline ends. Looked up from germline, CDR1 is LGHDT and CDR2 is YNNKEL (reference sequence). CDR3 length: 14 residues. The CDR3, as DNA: TGTGCCAGCAGCCAAGCGGGGAGTAATTCACCCCTCCACTTT. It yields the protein CASSQAGSNSPLHF.

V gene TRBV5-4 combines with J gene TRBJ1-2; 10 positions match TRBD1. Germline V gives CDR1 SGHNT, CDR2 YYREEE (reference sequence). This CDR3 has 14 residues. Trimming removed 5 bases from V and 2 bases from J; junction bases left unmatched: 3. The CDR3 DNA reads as TGTGCCAGCAGTCAGGACAGGGGGAACTATGGCTACACCTTC. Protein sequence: CASSQDRGNYGYTF. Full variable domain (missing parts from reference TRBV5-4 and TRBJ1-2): ETGVTQSPTHLIKTRGQQVTLRCSSQSGHNTVSWYQQALGQGPQFIFQYYREEENGRGNFPPRFSGLQFPNYSSELNVNALELDDSALYLCASSQDRGNYGYTFGSGTRLTVV.

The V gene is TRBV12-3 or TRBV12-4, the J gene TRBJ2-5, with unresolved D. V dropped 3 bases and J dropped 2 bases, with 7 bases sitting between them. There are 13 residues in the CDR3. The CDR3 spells CASSLRPQETQYF. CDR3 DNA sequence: TGTGCCAGCAGTTTGCGGCCGCAAGAGACCCAGTACTTC.